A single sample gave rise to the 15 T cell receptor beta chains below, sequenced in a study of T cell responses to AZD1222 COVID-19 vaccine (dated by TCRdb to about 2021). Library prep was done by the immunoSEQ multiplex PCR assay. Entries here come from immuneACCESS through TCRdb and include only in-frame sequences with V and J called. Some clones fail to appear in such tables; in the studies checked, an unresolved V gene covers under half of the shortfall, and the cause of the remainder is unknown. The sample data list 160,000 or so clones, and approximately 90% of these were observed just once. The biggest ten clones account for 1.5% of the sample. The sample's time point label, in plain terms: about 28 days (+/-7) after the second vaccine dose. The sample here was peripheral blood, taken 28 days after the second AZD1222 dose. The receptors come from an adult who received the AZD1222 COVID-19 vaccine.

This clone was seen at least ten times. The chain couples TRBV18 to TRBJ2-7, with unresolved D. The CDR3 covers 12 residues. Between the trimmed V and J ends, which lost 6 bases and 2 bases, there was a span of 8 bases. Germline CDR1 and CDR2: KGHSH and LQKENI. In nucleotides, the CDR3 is TGTGCCAGCTCCTCAGACCCCTACGAGCAGTACTTC. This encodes CASSSDPYEQYF.

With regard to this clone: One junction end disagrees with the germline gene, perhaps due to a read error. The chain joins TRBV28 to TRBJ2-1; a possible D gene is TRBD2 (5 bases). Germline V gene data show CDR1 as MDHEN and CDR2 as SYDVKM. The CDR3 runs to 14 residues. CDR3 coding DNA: TGCGCCAGCAGTATAGCGAGAGGAAACAATGAGCAGTTCTTC. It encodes CASSIARGNNEQFF.

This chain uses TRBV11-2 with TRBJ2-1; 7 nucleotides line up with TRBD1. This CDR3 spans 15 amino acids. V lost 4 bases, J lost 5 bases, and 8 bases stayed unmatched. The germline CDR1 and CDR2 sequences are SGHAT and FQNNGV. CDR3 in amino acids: CASSSYRGRDNEQFF. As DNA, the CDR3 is TGTGCCAGCAGCTCCTACAGGGGTAGAGACAATGAGCAGTTCTTC.

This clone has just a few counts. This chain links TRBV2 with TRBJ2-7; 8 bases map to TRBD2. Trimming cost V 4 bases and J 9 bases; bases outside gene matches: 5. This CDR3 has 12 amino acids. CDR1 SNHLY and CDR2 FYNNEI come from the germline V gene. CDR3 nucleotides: TGTGCCAGCAGTGGCACTAGCGGTGTGCAGTACTTC. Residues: CASSGTSGVQYF.

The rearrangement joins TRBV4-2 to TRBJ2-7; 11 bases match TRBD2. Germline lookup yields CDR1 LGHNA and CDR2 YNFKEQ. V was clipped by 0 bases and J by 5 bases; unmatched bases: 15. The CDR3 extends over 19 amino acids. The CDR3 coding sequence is TGTGCCAGCAGCCAAGAGCCCTCGACTAGCGGGGTAATCGTCGACGAGCAGTACTTC. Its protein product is CASSQEPSTSGVIVDEQYF.

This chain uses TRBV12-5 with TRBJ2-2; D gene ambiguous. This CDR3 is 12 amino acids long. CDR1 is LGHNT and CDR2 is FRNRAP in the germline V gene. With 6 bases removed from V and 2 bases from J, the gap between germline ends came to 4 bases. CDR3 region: CASGPNTGELFF. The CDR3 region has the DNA TGTGCTAGTGGCCCCAACACCGGGGAGCTGTTTTTT.

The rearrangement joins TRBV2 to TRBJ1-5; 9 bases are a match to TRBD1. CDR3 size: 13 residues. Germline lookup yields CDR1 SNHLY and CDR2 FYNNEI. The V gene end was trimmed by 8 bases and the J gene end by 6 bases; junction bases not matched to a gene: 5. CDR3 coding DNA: TGTGCCAGCGGCCCGGACAGGGGTCAGCCCCAGCATTTT. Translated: CASGPDRGQPQHF.

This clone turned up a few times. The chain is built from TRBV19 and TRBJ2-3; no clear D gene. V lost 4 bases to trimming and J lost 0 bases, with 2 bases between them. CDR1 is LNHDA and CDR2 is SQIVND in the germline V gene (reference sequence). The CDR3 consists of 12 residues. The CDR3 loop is CASSTSTDTQYF. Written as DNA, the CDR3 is TGTGCCAGTAGTACCAGCACAGATACGCAGTATTTT.

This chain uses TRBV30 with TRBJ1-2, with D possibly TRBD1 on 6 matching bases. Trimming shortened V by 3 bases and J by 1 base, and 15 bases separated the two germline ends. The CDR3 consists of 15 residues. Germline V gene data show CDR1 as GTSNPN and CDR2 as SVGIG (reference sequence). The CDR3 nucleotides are TGTGCCTGGAGCACACGACAGGCCAATAACTATGGCTACACCTTC. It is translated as CAWSTRQANNYGYTF.

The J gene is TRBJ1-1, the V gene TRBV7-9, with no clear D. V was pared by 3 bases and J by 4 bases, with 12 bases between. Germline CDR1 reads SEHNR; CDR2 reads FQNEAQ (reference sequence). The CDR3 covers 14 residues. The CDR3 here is CASSFREYSTEAFF. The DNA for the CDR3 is TGTGCCAGCAGCTTTCGAGAGTATAGCACTGAAGCTTTCTTT.

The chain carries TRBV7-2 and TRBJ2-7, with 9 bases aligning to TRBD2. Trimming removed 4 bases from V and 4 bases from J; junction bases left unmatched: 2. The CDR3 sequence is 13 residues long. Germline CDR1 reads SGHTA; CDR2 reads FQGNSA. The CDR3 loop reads CASSSGLAYEQYF. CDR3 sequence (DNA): TGTGCCAGCAGCTCGGGACTAGCTTACGAGCAGTACTTC.

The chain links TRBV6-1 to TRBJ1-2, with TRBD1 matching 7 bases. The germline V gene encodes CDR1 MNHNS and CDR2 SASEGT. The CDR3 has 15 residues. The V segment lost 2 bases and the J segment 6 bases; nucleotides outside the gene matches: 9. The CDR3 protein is CASSEIRQGENGYTF. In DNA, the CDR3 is TGTGCCAGCAGTGAAATCCGACAGGGAGAAAATGGCTACACCTTC.

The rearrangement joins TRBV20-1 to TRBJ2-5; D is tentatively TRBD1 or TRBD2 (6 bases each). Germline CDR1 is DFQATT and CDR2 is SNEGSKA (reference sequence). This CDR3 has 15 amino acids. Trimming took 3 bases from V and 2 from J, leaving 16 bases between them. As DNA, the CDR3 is TGCAGTGCTAGTATTTCGGGGGCCCCACAAGAGACCCAGTACTTC. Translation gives CSASISGAPQETQYF.

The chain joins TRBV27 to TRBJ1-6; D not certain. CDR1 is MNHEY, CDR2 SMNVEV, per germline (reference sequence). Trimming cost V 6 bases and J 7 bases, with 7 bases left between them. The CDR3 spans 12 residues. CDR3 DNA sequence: TGTGCCAGCAGCACACCCAATTCACCCCTCCACTTT. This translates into CASSTPNSPLHF.

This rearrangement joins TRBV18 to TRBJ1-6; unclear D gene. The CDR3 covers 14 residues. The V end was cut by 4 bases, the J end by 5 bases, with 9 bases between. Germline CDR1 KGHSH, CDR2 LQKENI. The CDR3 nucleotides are TGTGCCAGCTCACGAGACGTCGATAATTCACCCCTCCACTTT. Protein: CASSRDVDNSPLHF.